A selection of T cell receptor beta chains follows, all from one sample in a study of cytomegalovirus exposure and HLA in healthy donors. Repertoires were generated with immunoSEQ multiplex PCR, while TCRdb's copy carries only in-frame clones and drops some. Of 200,000 to 300,000 clones in the sample, roughly four fifths are singletons; the top ten hold 2% to 2.5%. Sequenced sample: PBMCs. These receptors all stem from a woman in her thirties or forties in good health and CMV-seropositive. The CDR3 runs from the conserved cysteine through the conserved F or W. The D gene is left open where the match is weak. Not every row has a clone size; where given, it reads once, few, many or a size class.

j_gene	abundance	d_gene	v_gene	CDR3nt	CDR3aa
TRBJ2-2	NA	TRBD2	TRBV9	TGTGCCAGCAGCTCCACCGGGACTAGCATAACCGGGGAGCTGTTTTTT	CASSSTGTSITGELFF
TRBJ1-2	NA	TRBD1	TRBV25-1	TGTGCCAGCAGTCTTGACAGGGTTGGCTACACCTTC	CASSLDRVGYTF
TRBJ2-3	NA	TRBD2	TRBV7-6	TGTGCCAGCAGCCCTCTTGCGGGAGGAATTACAGATACGCAGTATTTT	CASSPLAGGITDTQYF
TRBJ2-5	NA	TRBD2	TRBV7-7	TGTGCTAGCAACCCCCGATCTAGCGGGAGGGGAGAGACCCAGTACTTC	CASNPRSSGRGETQYF
TRBJ1-5	NA	TRBD1	TRBV6-6	TGTGCCAGCAGTTCCCCGACAGGGGTTAGCAATCAGCCCCAGCATTTT	CASSSPTGVSNQPQHF
TRBJ2-7	NA	TRBD2	TRBV5-6	TGTGCCAGCAGCCGACTAGCGGGAGTATCGCGCGAGCAGTACTTC	CASSRLAGVSREQYF
TRBJ2-1	NA	NA	TRBV5-5	TGTGCCAGCAGCCCCGGTAACAATGAGCAGTTCTTC	CASSPGNNEQFF
TRBJ1-2	NA	NA	TRBV27	TGTGCCAGCAGTTCCCCGGGTGGGGGGTCCTATGGCTACACCTTC	CASSSPGGGSYGYTF
TRBJ2-5	once	TRBD2	TRBV29-1	TGCAGCGCCCTCGGGGAGGGAGAGACCCAGTACTTC	CSALGEGETQYF
TRBJ2-3	NA	NA	TRBV7-3	TGTGCCAGCAGCACGACAGGTTATAGCACAGATACGCAGTATTTT	CASSTTGYSTDTQYF
TRBJ2-7	once	TRBD2	TRBV4-2	TGTGCCAGCAGCCAAGATTTGTCAACACTAGCGGACTTCTCCTACGAGCAGTACTTC	CASSQDLSTLADFSYEQYF
TRBJ2-7	NA	TRBD2	TRBV10-2	TGCGCCAGCAGTTCTAGCGGCTACGAGCAGTACTTC	CASSSSGYEQYF
TRBJ1-3	NA	TRBD1	TRBV19	TGTGCCAGTAGTAAGTGGCAGGGGGCTGGAAACACCATATATTTT	CASSKWQGAGNTIYF
TRBJ2-7	NA	NA	TRBV9	TGTGCCAGCAGCGTAGGTCAGGGGGGCTACGAGCAGTACTTC	CASSVGQGGYEQYF
TRBJ2-2	NA	NA	TRBV6-5	TGTGCCACAGAGCGGGACAACACGAACACCGGGGAGCTGTTTTTT	CATERDNTNTGELFF
TRBJ2-7	NA	TRBD2	TRBV19	TGTGCCAGTAGTCCTAGCGGGACGCCCTACGAGCAGTACTTC	CASSPSGTPYEQYF
TRBJ2-1	few	TRBD1	TRBV11-3	TGTGCCAGCAGCCCCGGGACAGGGGTCAATGAGCAGTTCTTC	CASSPGTGVNEQFF
TRBJ1-5	once	NA	TRBV7-2	TGTGCCAGCAGCTTGGAGGAACAGAGAAATCAGCCCCAGCATTTT	CASSLEEQRNQPQHF
TRBJ2-2	once	TRBD2	TRBV27	TGTGCCAGCAGTTTACTGGGGACTAGCGTTTCCACCGGGGAGCTGTTTTTT	CASSLLGTSVSTGELFF
TRBJ1-6	NA	TRBD1	TRBV18	TGTGCCAGCTCATCCCGGGACAGGGAATCACCCCTCCACTTT	CASSSRDRESPLHF
TRBJ1-1	few	NA	TRBV5-6	TGTGCCAGCAGTGCTTCAGGCAGGGTCTCTGAAGCTTTCTTT	CASSASGRVSEAFF
TRBJ2-7	NA	TRBD2	TRBV14	TGTGCCAGCAGCCAAAATAGCGGGAGGAAAAACGAGCAGTACTTC	CASSQNSGRKNEQYF
TRBJ2-7	NA	TRBD1	TRBV7-8	TGTGCCAGCAGCTTAGCGACAGGGGCCCAATACGAGCAGTACTTC	CASSLATGAQYEQYF
TRBJ1-2	NA	NA	TRBV15	TGTGCCACCAGCAGAGACCTAGAGGGGGGGGCCGCAAACTATGGCTACACCTTC	CATSRDLEGGAANYGYTF
TRBJ2-3	NA	TRBD1	TRBV7-9	TGTGCCAGCAGCGGGACAGGGGTCTCAGATACGCAGTATTTT	CASSGTGVSDTQYF
TRBJ2-7	NA	NA	TRBV2	TGTGCCAGCAGTGAAAGTCAGACTGGTTCTGAGAACGAGCAGTACTTC	CASSESQTGSENEQYF
TRBJ2-5	NA	TRBD2	TRBV7-2	TGTGCCAGCAGCTCCTCCAGCGGGAGGATCGAGACCCAGTACTTC	CASSSSSGRIETQYF
TRBJ1-1	NA	NA	TRBV30	TGTGCCGGGGACCGGGGAGGGGATGAAGCTTTCTTT	CAGDRGGDEAFF
TRBJ2-6	NA	NA	TRBV28	TGTGCCAGCAGTACGAGCTCTGGGGCCAACGTCCTGACTTTC	CASSTSSGANVLTF
TRBJ2-7	NA	NA	TRBV28	TGTGCCAGCAGTTTACTCCCCTACGAGCAGTACTTC	CASSLLPYEQYF
TRBJ2-5	NA	NA	TRBV7-3	TGTGCCAGCAGCCTTCCTCCGTTGGAGACCCAGTACTTC	CASSLPPLETQYF
TRBJ2-2	NA	TRBD2	TRBV5-5	TGTGCCAGCAGCTTGGCTAGCGGGGGATCGAACACCGGGGAGCTGTTTTTT	CASSLASGGSNTGELFF